One sample yielded the 11 T cell receptor beta chains listed below, sequenced in a study of blood T cell repertoires in COVID-19. Here immunoSEQ multiplex PCR was the method, and the copy in TCRdb shows in-frame clones only, minus some. The sample lists 70,000 to 90,000 clones; less than 90% were seen once. Sequenced material: peripheral blood. The origin of the receptors is a human donor in a cohort sampled during active COVID-19.

This chain connects TRBV6-6 to TRBJ2-5; TRBD2 is a possible D gene (6 bases). Trimming shortened V by 8 bases and J by 2 bases, and 12 bases separated the two germline ends. This CDR3 contains 13 residues. Germline-derived CDR1 and CDR2 are MNHNY and SVGAGI (reference sequence). This CDR3 reads CASRNAGQETQYF. DNA for the CDR3: TGTGCCAGCCGTAACGCGGGGCAAGAGACCCAGTACTTC.

This chain links TRBV7-2 with TRBJ1-1, with D possibly TRBD1 on 6 matching bases. Trimming removed 7 bases from V and 1 base from J, with 16 bases in between. The CDR3 is 15 residues long. Germline values: CDR1 SGHTA, CDR2 FQGNSA. CDR3 sequence reads: CASTRETGGNTEAFF. The CDR3 bases are TGTGCCAGCACCAGAGAGACAGGAGGGAACACTGAAGCTTTCTTT.

This chain uses TRBV7-2 with TRBJ2-1; 10 nucleotides align to TRBD2. The CDR3 sequence is 18 residues long. Germline values: CDR1 SGHTA, CDR2 FQGNSA. V dropped 4 bases and J dropped 0; count of bases not matched to a gene: 9. The CDR3 loop is CASSSRGASGGSYNEQFF. The CDR3 nucleotides are TGTGCCAGCAGCTCGCGCGGGGCTAGCGGGGGCTCCTACAATGAGCAGTTCTTC.

The gene calls are TRBV29-1 and TRBJ1-1; D remains unclear. This CDR3 has 11 amino acids. V lost 4 bases and J lost 0, with 3 bases in between. Per germline, CDR1 SQVTM and CDR2 ANQGSEA. CDR3 sequence: CSVAMNTEAFF. The CDR3 DNA reads as TGCAGCGTTGCTATGAACACTGAAGCTTTCTTT.

This clone is a singleton in its sample. The chain's CDR3 is CASSQAPGLEGQETQYF. As DNA, the CDR3 is TGTGCCAGCAGCCAGGCTCCGGGACTAGAGGGGCAAGAGACCCAGTACTTC. The chain employs TRBV4-2 and TRBJ2-5; 8 bases are shared with TRBD2. Germline V gene sequence: CDR1 LGHNA, CDR2 YNFKEQ. This CDR3 region has 17 residues. J gave up 2 bases and V 3 bases, and 11 bases lay outside the gene matches.

This sequence joins TRBV4-3 and TRBJ2-7; 7 bases align to TRBD1. Losses at the gene ends were 0 bases for V and 1 base for J; bases not matched to a gene: 12. There are 18 residues in the CDR3. Germline V gene sequence: CDR1 LGHNA, CDR2 YSLEER. The CDR3 here is CASSQERSTGFLSYEQYF. The CDR3 region has the DNA TGCGCCAGCAGCCAAGAGCGGTCGACAGGGTTCCTGTCCTACGAGCAGTACTTC.

In this sample, this clone turned up once. The chain employs TRBV7-3 and TRBJ1-2; 12 nucleotides align to TRBD1. CDR1 is SGHTA and CDR2 is FQGTGA in the germline V gene. This CDR3 has 16 residues. Unmatched junction bases numbered 4, after V lost 1 base and J lost 4 bases. The CDR3 is CASSLIGTGGGYGYTF. In DNA form, the CDR3 reads TGTGCCAGCAGCTTAATTGGGACAGGGGGCGGCTATGGCTACACCTTC.

This clone has a single count. This chain links TRBV4-1 with TRBJ1-2; a weak D match, TRBD1 (6 bases). Looked up from germline, CDR1 is MGHRA and CDR2 is YSYEKL. V was cut by 3 bases and J by 2 bases, with 13 bases left in between. CDR3 length: 15 amino acids. The CDR3 region is CASSHHGQINYGYTF. In DNA form, the CDR3 reads TGCGCCAGCAGCCACCACGGACAGATCAACTATGGCTACACCTTC.

The rearrangement uses TRBV28 and TRBJ2-1; 13 positions match TRBD2. Germline CDR1 and CDR2: MDHEN and SYDVKM. There are 17 residues in the CDR3. V gave up 5 bases and J gave up 5 bases; unmatched junction bases: 9. CDR3 sequence (DNA): TGTGCCAGCAGTACAGAACTAGCGGGAGGGCAGGACAATGAGCAGTTCTTC. This gives the protein CASSTELAGGQDNEQFF.

V is TRBV19 and J is TRBJ2-5, with 8 bases matching TRBD1. V gave up 4 bases and J gave up 1 base; unmatched junction bases: 8. CDR1 is LNHDA and CDR2 is SQIVND in the germline V gene (reference sequence). The CDR3 is 16 residues long. CDR3 bases: TGTGCCAGTAGTAAGGGACAGGAACTACGCCAAGAGACCCAGTACTTC. Translated: CASSKGQELRQETQYF.

CDR3 loop: CASSEGWTEDNEQFF. The CDR3 region has the DNA TGTGCCAGCAGTGAAGGTTGGACAGAGGACAATGAGCAGTTCTTC. The V gene is TRBV2, the J gene TRBJ2-1; the D gene is possibly TRBD1 (6 bases). The CDR3 length is 15 residues. The V end was cut by 1 base, the J end by 5 bases, with 12 bases between. From germline, CDR1 is SNHLY and CDR2 FYNNEI.